The 26 T cell receptor beta chains given below trace back to one sample, sequenced in a study of shared clonotypes between healthy human individuals. The table came from immunoSEQ multiplex PCR; TCRdb's copy has only in-frame clones and leaves some out. The sample lists about half a million clones; 60% to 80% were seen once. The specimen sequenced was PBMCs. These TCRs come from a woman aged 40 to 55 in good health. Some clones in this sample may be carry-over from other donors' samples.

This clone turned up a few times. The CDR3 here is CASSPPSPRRNEQFF. DNA for the CDR3: TGTGCCAGCTCACCACCGAGCCCTCGGAGGAATGAGCAGTTCTTC. The chain joins TRBV18 to TRBJ2-1, with D possibly being TRBD2 (5 bases). The CDR3 has 15 residues. Per the germline V gene, CDR1 is KGHSH and CDR2 is LQKENI. V was trimmed by 0 bases and J by 7 bases, leaving 13 bases between them.

V usage is TRBV5-1 and J usage is TRBJ2-3, with 7 nucleotides matching TRBD2. The CDR3 consists of 14 residues. Trimming took 4 bases from V and 4 from J; bases not matched to a gene: 6. CDR1 is SGHRS and CDR2 is YFSETQ in the germline V gene. DNA for the CDR3: TGCGCCAGCAGCGGGGACTATCTAGCAGATACGCAGTATTTT. Translating it yields CASSGDYLADTQYF.

The V gene is TRBV18, the J gene TRBJ2-3, with D tentatively TRBD2 (6 bases). This CDR3 region has 14 residues. Germline V CDR1 and CDR2: KGHSH, LQKENI. Trimming shortened V by 4 bases and J by 0 bases, and 8 bases separated the two germline ends. The CDR3 sequence is CASSRLGSTDTQYF. The CDR3, as DNA: TGTGCCAGCTCACGACTAGGAAGCACAGATACGCAGTATTTT. Filled out from reference TRBV18 and TRBJ2-3, the complete variable domain reads NAGVMQNPRHLVRRRGQEARLRCSPMKGHSHVYWYRQLPEEGLKFMVYLQKENIIDESGMPKERFSAEFPKEGPSILRIQQVVRGDSAAYFCASSRLGSTDTQYFGPGTRLTVL.

V and J are TRBV4-1 and TRBJ2-2; unclear D gene. The V end was cut by 0 bases, the J end by 4 bases, with 6 bases between. The CDR3 runs 14 residues. CDR1 and CDR2 (germline): MGHRA, YSYEKL. The CDR3 DNA follows: TGCGCCAGCAGCCAAGATCCCGCCACCGGGGAGCTGTTTTTT. Its protein product is CASSQDPATGELFF.

This chain joins TRBV28 and TRBJ2-4; possibly TRBD1 for D (5 bases). V lost 11 bases, J lost 3 bases, and 14 bases lay in between. Germline assignment: CDR1 MDHEN and CDR2 SYDVKM. This CDR3 region has 13 residues. The CDR3 region is CAGSDSYKNIQYF. The CDR3 DNA sequence: TGTGCCGGCTCAGACAGTTACAAAAACATTCAGTACTTC.

In nucleotides, the CDR3 is TGTGCCAGCAGCTTGCGGGGGGGGCAGGAGACCCAGTACTTC. This encodes CASSLRGGQETQYF. The chain uses TRBV5-6 and TRBJ2-5, with TRBD2 identical over 8 bases. This CDR3 spans 14 amino acids. V dropped 1 base and J dropped 5; count of bases not matched to a gene: 4. Per the germline V gene, CDR1 is SGHDT and CDR2 is YYEEEE.

The chain combines TRBV7-2 with TRBJ2-3, with a possible D match to TRBD2 (6 bases). Germline CDR1 reads SGHTA; CDR2 reads FQGNSA. The length of the CDR3 is 15 residues. The V and J ends lost 1 base and 2 bases respectively, with 10 bases between them. DNA for the CDR3: TGTGCCAGCAGCTTAGTTGGCGGGATCACAGATACGCAGTATTTT. Protein sequence: CASSLVGGITDTQYF.

A single count supports this clone. CDR3 nucleotide sequence: TGTGCCAGCAGTACCCGACAGGGGGCAATTGATGGCTACACCTTC. Residues: CASSTRQGAIDGYTF. The rearrangement links TRBV2 to TRBJ1-2, with 10 bases identical to TRBD1. V shed 5 bases and J 6 bases; nucleotides not matched to a gene: 9. CDR3 size: 15 residues. Germline loops: CDR1 SNHLY, CDR2 FYNNEI.

The rearrangement links TRBV6-5 to TRBJ2-5; 10 bases align to TRBD2. This CDR3 is 16 amino acids long. CDR1 and CDR2 (germline): MNHEY, SVGAGI. Losses at the gene ends were 1 base for V and 5 bases for J; bases not matched to a gene: 7. The CDR3 sequence: CASSYWASGSGETQYF. The CDR3 DNA reads as TGTGCCAGCAGTTACTGGGCTAGCGGGAGTGGGGAGACCCAGTACTTC.

The chain uses TRBV6-6 and TRBJ1-3, with 7 bases lining up with TRBD1. V gave up 4 bases and J gave up 4 bases; unmatched junction bases: 1. CDR1 MNHNY and CDR2 SVGAGI come from the germline V gene (reference sequence). This CDR3 has 13 amino acids. The CDR3 protein is CASSSDRGNTIYF. The CDR3 bases are TGTGCCAGCAGTTCGGACAGGGGAAACACCATATATTTT.

Note on this clone: Sequence at one end of the junction differs from germline and may be a read error. The J gene is TRBJ2-5, the V gene TRBV7-7; D gene ambiguous. This CDR3 region has 14 residues. The V gene's germline CDR1 is SSHAT and CDR2 FNYEAQ (reference sequence). The chain's CDR3 is CASSLWANQETQYF. CDR3 DNA: TGTGCTAGCAGCTTATGGGCAAACCAAGAGACCCAGTACTTC.

The rearrangement links TRBV11-2 to TRBJ2-4; D is possibly TRBD1 or TRBD2 (5 bases each). Germline CDR1 reads SGHAT; CDR2 reads FQNNGV. Trimming left V 5 bases short and J 1 base short, with 6 bases between. The CDR3 runs to 13 residues. CDR3 DNA sequence: TGTGCCAGCAGCGGGACCGCCAAAAACATTCAGTACTTC. Protein product: CASSGTAKNIQYF. The variable domain in full, with the rest retrieved from reference TRBV11-2 and TRBJ2-4, is EAGVAQSPRYKIIEKRQSVAFWCNPISGHATLYWYQQILGQGPKLLIQFQNNGVVDDSQLPKDRFSAERLKGVDSTLKIQPAKLEDSAVYLCASSGTAKNIQYFGAGTRLSVL.

The chain has TRBV5-4 and TRBJ1-4; tentatively, D is TRBD1 (6 bases). The germline V gene encodes CDR1 SGHNT and CDR2 YYREEE (reference sequence). Trimming cost V 4 bases and J 6 bases, with 13 bases left between them. The CDR3 length is 14 residues. CDR3 protein: CASSPGGTHEKLFF. The CDR3 nucleotides read TGTGCCAGCAGCCCGGGGGGGACACATGAAAAACTGTTTTTT. The full variable domain, its missing parts supplied by reference TRBV5-4 and TRBJ1-4, is ETGVTQSPTHLIKTRGQQVTLRCSSQSGHNTVSWYQQALGQGPQFIFQYYREEENGRGNFPPRFSGLQFPNYSSELNVNALELDDSALYLCASSPGGTHEKLFFGSGTQLSVL.

The V call is TRBV6-6, the J call TRBJ2-3; 8 bases agree with TRBD1. The CDR3 is 16 residues long. The germline gives CDR1 MNHNY, CDR2 SVGAGI (reference sequence). The V segment lost 6 bases and the J segment 3 bases; nucleotides outside the gene matches: 11. The CDR3 is CASRSLARTGTDTQYF. The CDR3 bases are TGTGCCAGCAGATCCCTCGCCCGGACAGGGACAGATACGCAGTATTTT.

In this sample, this clone turned up a few times. Here the CDR3 reads CASRLVQYNEQFF. In DNA form, the CDR3 reads TGTGCCAGCAGACTAGTACAATACAATGAGCAGTTCTTC. The chain recombines TRBV2 with TRBJ2-1, with a possible D match to TRBD2 (5 bases). The germline V and J ends were trimmed by 6 bases and 4 bases, with 10 bases remaining between them. CDR1 and CDR2 (germline): SNHLY, FYNNEI. The CDR3 spans 13 residues.

This clone was counted ten times or more. The sample contains more than one DNA sequence encoding this CDR3. The chain combines TRBV10-2 with TRBJ2-7; D is possibly TRBD1 or TRBD2 (5 bases each). Germline CDR1 is WSHSY and CDR2 is SAAADI. The CDR3 is made up of 12 amino acids. The V end lost 7 bases, the J end lost 4 bases, and 11 bases lay between the germline ends. CDR3 in amino acids: CASTEGLYEQYF. The CDR3 coding sequence is TGCGCCAGCACCGAGGGGTTGTACGAGCAGTACTTC.

This CDR3 is CATRGVIQYF. Here the CDR3 DNA reads TGTGCCACCCGCGGGGTCATTCAGTACTTC. V usage is TRBV15 and J usage is TRBJ2-4, with TRBD2 as a possible D gene (6 bases). There are 10 residues in the CDR3. The germline V and J ends were trimmed by 8 bases and 9 bases, with 8 bases remaining between them. Germline CDR1 LNHNV, CDR2 YYDKDF (reference sequence).

This clone was counted only a few times. The V and J genes are TRBV11-2 and TRBJ2-7, with D hard to call. The CDR3 has 12 amino acids. Germline lookup yields CDR1 SGHAT and CDR2 FQNNGV. V was cut by 1 base and J by 7 bases, with 8 bases left in between. CDR3 loop: CASSLAGSEQYF. CDR3 nucleotides: TGTGCCAGCAGCTTAGCGGGTAGTGAGCAGTACTTC.

This clone appeared a single time. The chain has TRBV19 and TRBJ1-2; D gene unclear. Germline lookup yields CDR1 LNHDA and CDR2 SQIVND (reference sequence). Trimming removed 3 bases at V and 3 bases at J, with 8 bases between. The CDR3 loop spans 13 amino acids. The DNA of the CDR3 is TGTGCCAGTAGTATCGGGAGATACTATGGCTACACCTTC. This codes for CASSIGRYYGYTF.

The rearrangement joins TRBV4-2 to TRBJ1-1, with 7 bases identical to TRBD1. Germline V gives CDR1 LGHNA, CDR2 YNFKEQ. V lost 0 bases to trimming and J lost 0 bases; unmatched junction nucleotides: 1. The CDR3 has 15 amino acids. DNA for the CDR3: TGTGCCAGCAGCCAAGAAGGGACAGTGAACACTGAAGCTTTCTTT. Amino acids: CASSQEGTVNTEAFF.

The chain uses TRBV28 and TRBJ2-1; 7 bases agree with TRBD2. J gave up 15 bases and V 5 bases, and 10 bases lay outside the gene matches. Germline V lookup: CDR1 MDHEN, CDR2 SYDVKM. The CDR3 is made up of 12 amino acids. The DNA for the CDR3 is TGTGCCAGCAGTCCCCTAGCGGAGAGGCCGTTCTTC. This sequence encodes CASSPLAERPFF.

The V gene is TRBV5-4, the J gene TRBJ2-7; 11 positions match TRBD1. Germline values: CDR1 SGHNT, CDR2 YYREEE (reference sequence). After removal of 4 bases from V and 6 bases from J, the junction contained 6 bases not matched to a gene. The CDR3 contains 14 residues. CDR3 sequence reads: CASSSRDRGFEQYF. In nucleotides, the CDR3 is TGTGCCAGCAGCAGCCGGGACAGGGGGTTCGAGCAGTACTTC.

With respect to this clone: An end of the junction does not agree with germline; a read error may underlie this. The chain combines TRBV4-3 with TRBJ2-1, with 11 bases that match TRBD2. Germline V CDR1 and CDR2: LGHNA, YSLEER. CDR3 length: 17 residues. The CDR3 DNA reads TGCGCCAGCAGCGAAGAGGGGACTAGCGGCTCCTACAATGAGCAGTTCTTC. Translation gives CASSEEGTSGSYNEQFF.

In its sample, this clone was seen many times. The rearrangement links TRBV6-4 to TRBJ2-7, with D maybe TRBD2 (5 bases). Trimming removed 6 bases from V and 5 bases from J, with 11 bases in between. The CDR3 spans 12 residues. Germline V gene data show CDR1 as MRHNA and CDR2 as SNTAGT. CDR3 sequence (DNA): TGTGCCAGCAGCTCTAGCAATCACGAGCAGTACTTC. It translates to CASSSSNHEQYF.

This clone occurred a few times. J is TRBJ1-1 and V is TRBV15; no reliable D call. The CDR3 runs to 14 residues. Germline-derived CDR1 and CDR2 are LNHNV and YYDKDF (reference sequence). V was cut by 0 bases and J by 3 bases, with 8 bases left in between. The CDR3 loop is CATSRDWSDTEAFF. CDR3 coding DNA: TGTGCCACCAGCAGAGATTGGTCCGACACTGAAGCTTTCTTT.

This clone has only a few counts. This chain joins TRBV6-1 and TRBJ2-1; D call uncertain. This CDR3 region has 16 residues. The germline CDR1 and CDR2 sequences are MNHNS and SASEGT. Between the trimmed V and J ends, which lost 4 bases and 0 bases, there was a span of 13 bases. The CDR3 DNA reads TGTGCCAGCAGTGGCCGGGCAGTTAACTCCTACAATGAGCAGTTCTTC. Its protein is CASSGRAVNSYNEQFF.